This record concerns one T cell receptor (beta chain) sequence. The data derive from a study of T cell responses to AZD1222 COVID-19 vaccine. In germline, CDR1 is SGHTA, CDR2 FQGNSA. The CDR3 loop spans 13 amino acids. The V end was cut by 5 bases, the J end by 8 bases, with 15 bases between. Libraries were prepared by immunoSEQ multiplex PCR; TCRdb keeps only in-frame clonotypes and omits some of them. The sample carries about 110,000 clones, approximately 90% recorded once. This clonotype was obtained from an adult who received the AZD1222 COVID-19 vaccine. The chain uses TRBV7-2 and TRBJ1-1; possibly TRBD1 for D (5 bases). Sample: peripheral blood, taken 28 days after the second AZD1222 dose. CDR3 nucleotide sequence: TGTGCCAGCAGCATAATTAGGGGATACGAAGCTTTCTTT. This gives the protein CASSIIRGYEAFF.